This T cell receptor beta chain emerged from a study of cytomegalovirus exposure and HLA in healthy donors. Overall study results and limits: In vitro experiments confirmed that a few CMV-associated chains were specific for CMV antigens. The classifier, whose performance was assessed in both the original and validation cohorts, reportedly diagnosed cytomegalovirus status with high specificity and sensitivity. A later examination showed that TCR association rates differed by HLA locus, with DRB1 most and HLA-C fewest.

Amplification used 60 Vbeta primers and 13 Jbeta primers. TCRdb's table, derived via immunoSEQ multiplex PCR, lists solely in-frame clones and lacks some. Of around 190,000 clones in the sample, about 78% were seen once. The V end was cut by 3 bases, the J end by 8 bases, with 10 bases between. The CDR3 is 13 amino acids. Germline V gives CDR1 SGHTA, CDR2 FQGNSA. In regard to this clone: Antigen unknown.

This clonotype was sampled from a man in his forties or fifties in good health and CMV-seronegative. This sequence joins TRBV7-2 and TRBJ1-4; D remains ambiguous. The sample comprised PBMCs. For the CDR3, the DNA is TGTGCCAGCAGCTTGGAAGAGGGCGAAAAACTGTTTTTT. Protein product: CASSLEEGEKLFF.